A selection of T cell receptor beta chains follows, all from one sample in a study of T cell changes during pregnancy in multiple sclerosis. Using immunoSEQ multiplex PCR, the repertoire was profiled, and TCRdb retains in-frame clones only, with some absent. The table includes 25,000 to 35,000 clones, roughly 90% detected once. The sample consisted of CD4+ T cells from peripheral blood mononuclear cells, taken in the first trimester of pregnancy. These receptors all stem from a female donor in good health, enrolled as a control in a pregnancy study. Both conserved end residues are part of each CDR3. Fields, in order: V gene, J gene, CDR3 protein.

TRBV4-1	TRBJ2-5	CASSQALGLQETQYF
TRBV19	TRBJ2-7	CASSTSTSSYEQYF
TRBV7-9	TRBJ2-7	CASSPRDRDIYEQYF
TRBV5-1	TRBJ2-5	CASSLGVPLVAGSLKTQYF
TRBV6-6	TRBJ2-7	CASSYSIGGRGGEQYF
TRBV28	TRBJ2-2	CASSFSGRAGGELFF
TRBV2	TRBJ2-3	CASSADRRTDTQYF
TRBV2	TRBJ1-2	CASIRQGGDYGYTF
TRBV7-8	TRBJ2-5	CASSPRQMTGLETQYF
TRBV4-3	TRBJ1-5	CASSQDRGGGAQHF
TRBV14	TRBJ1-1	CASSADRAGKAFF
TRBV19	TRBJ1-6	CASSIAGQGYSPLHF
TRBV4-3	TRBJ1-1	CASSQDPGNTEAFF
TRBV6-5	TRBJ2-6	CASSYFSSGANVLTF
TRBV2	TRBJ2-7	CASRQGHSYEQYF
TRBV9	TRBJ2-1	CASSVGGGPYNEQFF
TRBV18	TRBJ1-5	CASSPPGRDNQPQHF
TRBV11-2	TRBJ2-7	CASSSQTGLEQYF
TRBV19	TRBJ1-4	CASNRPGQGNEKLFF
TRBV7-3	TRBJ1-5	CASSRRQGAIINQPQHF
TRBV28	TRBJ2-5	CASTLARDFGTQYF
TRBV11-2	TRBJ1-2	CASSLGEGYTF
TRBV5-4	TRBJ2-2	CASISGPNTGELFF
TRBV19	TRBJ2-1	CASSNLAVSYNEQFF
TRBV5-1	TRBJ2-3	CASSLKGEGRGENTQYF
TRBV27	TRBJ2-1	CATLGGVAHNEQFF
TRBV2	TRBJ1-6	CASRAGTGNSPLHF
TRBV7-3	TRBJ2-2	CASSLSLATGELFF
TRBV11-3	TRBJ2-3	CASSFTSADTQYF
TRBV27	TRBJ2-4	CASSLRGRERNIQYF
TRBV28	TRBJ1-1	CASSFQGEAEAFF
TRBV28	TRBJ2-7	CASSHGQTYEQYF
TRBV5-4	TRBJ2-5	CASSSWTEETQYF
TRBV6-5	TRBJ1-2	CASSSLSNYGYTF
TRBV9	TRBJ2-3	CASSVVEGTDTQYF
TRBV25-1	TRBJ2-1	CASSLLAGGDNEQFF
TRBV7-8	TRBJ1-2	CASSLGRAYGYTF
TRBV29-1	TRBJ2-3	CSVGPGARADTQYF
TRBV7-9	TRBJ2-3	CARAPLAGVADTQYF
TRBV27	TRBJ1-1	CASSLGWSTEAFF
TRBV28	TRBJ2-1	CASSPAGVGDNEQFF
TRBV4-1	TRBJ2-5	CASSQVFTGTAGYQETQYF
TRBV29-1	TRBJ2-3	CSVASSGGAGTQYF
TRBV4-1	TRBJ2-7	CASSQGRGGRNEQYF
TRBV27	TRBJ2-7	CASSSLFQGTYEQYF
TRBV27	TRBJ2-7	CASSPSGRGYEQYF